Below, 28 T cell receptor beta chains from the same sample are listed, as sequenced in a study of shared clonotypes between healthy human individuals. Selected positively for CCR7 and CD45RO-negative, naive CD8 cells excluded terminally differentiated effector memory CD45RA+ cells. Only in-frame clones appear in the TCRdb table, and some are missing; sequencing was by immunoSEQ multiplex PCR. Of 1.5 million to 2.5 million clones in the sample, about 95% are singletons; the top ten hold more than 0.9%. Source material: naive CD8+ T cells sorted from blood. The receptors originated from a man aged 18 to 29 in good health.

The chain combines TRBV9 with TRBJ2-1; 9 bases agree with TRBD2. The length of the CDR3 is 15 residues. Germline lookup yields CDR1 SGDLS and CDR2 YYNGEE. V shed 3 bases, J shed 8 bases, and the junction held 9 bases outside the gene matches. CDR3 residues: CASSAPGLAVDEQFF. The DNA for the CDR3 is TGTGCCAGCAGCGCTCCGGGACTAGCCGTCGATGAGCAGTTCTTC.

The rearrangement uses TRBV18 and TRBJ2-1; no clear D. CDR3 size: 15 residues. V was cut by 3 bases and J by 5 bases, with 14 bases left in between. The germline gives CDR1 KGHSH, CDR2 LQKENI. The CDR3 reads CASSPLNLDDNEQFF. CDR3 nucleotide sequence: TGTGCCAGCTCACCCCTGAATCTCGACGACAATGAGCAGTTCTTC.

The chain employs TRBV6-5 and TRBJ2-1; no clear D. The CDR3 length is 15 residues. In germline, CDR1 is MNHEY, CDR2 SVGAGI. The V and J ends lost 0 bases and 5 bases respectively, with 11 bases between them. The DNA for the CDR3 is TGTGCCAGCAGTTACTCGGTATCTGGGGACAATGAGCAGTTCTTC. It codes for CASSYSVSGDNEQFF.

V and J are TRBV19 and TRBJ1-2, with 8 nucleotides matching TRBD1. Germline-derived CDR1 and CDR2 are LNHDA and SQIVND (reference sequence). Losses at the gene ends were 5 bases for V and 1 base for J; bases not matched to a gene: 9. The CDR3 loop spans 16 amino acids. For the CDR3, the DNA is TGTGCCAGTAGTGGAAGGACAGGGAGGTTTAACTATGGCTACACCTTC. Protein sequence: CASSGRTGRFNYGYTF.

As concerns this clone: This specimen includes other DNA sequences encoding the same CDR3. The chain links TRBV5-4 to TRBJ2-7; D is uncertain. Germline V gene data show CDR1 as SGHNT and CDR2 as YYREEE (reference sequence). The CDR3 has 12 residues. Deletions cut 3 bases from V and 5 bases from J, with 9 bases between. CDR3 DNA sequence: TGTGCCAGCAGCTCGGGCACCAACGAGCAGTACTTC. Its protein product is CASSSGTNEQYF.

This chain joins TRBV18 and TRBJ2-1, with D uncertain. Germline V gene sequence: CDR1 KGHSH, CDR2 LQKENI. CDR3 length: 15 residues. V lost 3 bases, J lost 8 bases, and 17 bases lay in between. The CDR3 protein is CASSPTAYVVDEQFF. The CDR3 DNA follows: TGTGCCAGCTCACCGACGGCCTATGTCGTCGATGAGCAGTTCTTC.

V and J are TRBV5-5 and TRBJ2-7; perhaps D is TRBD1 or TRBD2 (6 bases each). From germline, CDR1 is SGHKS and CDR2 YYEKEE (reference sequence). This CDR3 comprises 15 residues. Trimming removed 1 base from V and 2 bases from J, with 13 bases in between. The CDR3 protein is CASSLIRGLAYEQYF. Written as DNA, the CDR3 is TGTGCCAGCAGCTTGATCCGGGGGCTGGCCTACGAGCAGTACTTC. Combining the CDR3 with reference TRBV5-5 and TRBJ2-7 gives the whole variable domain DAGVTQSPTHLIKTRGQQVTLRCSPISGHKSVSWYQQVLGQGPQFIFQYYEKEERGRGNFPDRFSARQFPNYSSELNVNALLLGDSALYLCASSLIRGLAYEQYFGPGTRLTVT.

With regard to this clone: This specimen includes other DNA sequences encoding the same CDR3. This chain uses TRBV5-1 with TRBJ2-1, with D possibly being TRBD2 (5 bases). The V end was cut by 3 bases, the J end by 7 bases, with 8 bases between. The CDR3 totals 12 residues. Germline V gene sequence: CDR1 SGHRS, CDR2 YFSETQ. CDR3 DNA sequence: TGCGCCAGCAGCTCCCCGGGGAATGAGCAGTTCTTC. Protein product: CASSSPGNEQFF.

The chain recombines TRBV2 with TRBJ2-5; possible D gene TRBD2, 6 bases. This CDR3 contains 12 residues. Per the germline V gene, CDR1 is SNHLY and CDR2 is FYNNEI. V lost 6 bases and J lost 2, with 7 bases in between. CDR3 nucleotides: TGTGCCAGCAGAGGGAGGCAAGAGACCCAGTACTTC. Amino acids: CASRGRQETQYF.

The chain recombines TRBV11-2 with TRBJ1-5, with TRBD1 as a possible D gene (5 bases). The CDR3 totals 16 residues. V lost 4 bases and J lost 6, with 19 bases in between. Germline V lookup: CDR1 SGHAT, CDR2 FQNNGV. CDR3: CASSSGTGFGGQPQHF. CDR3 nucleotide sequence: TGTGCCAGCAGCTCGGGGACGGGGTTTGGAGGTCAGCCCCAGCATTTT.

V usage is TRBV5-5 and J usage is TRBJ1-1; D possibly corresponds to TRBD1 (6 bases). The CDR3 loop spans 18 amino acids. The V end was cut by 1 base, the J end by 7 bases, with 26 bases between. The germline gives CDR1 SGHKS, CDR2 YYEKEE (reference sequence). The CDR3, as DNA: TGTGCCAGCAGCTTGTTTTTTGGGCAGGGGAGTGGAGCGGTTGAAGCTTTCTTT. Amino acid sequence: CASSLFFGQGSGAVEAFF.

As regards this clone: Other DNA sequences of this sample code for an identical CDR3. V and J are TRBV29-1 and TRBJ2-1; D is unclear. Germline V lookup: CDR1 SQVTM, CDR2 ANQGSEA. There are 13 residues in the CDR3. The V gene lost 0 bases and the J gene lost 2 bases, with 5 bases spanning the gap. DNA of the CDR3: TGCAGCGTTGAAGATCTAGCCTACAATGAGCAGTTCTTC. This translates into CSVEDLAYNEQFF.

The CDR3 DNA reads TGTGCCAGCAGTACATGGACTAGCGGAGTGGCCTACGAGCAGTACTTC. This gives the protein CASSTWTSGVAYEQYF. The V gene is TRBV2, the J gene TRBJ2-7; 10 bases line up with TRBD2. The CDR3 has 16 residues. Per germline, CDR1 SNHLY and CDR2 FYNNEI. With V trimmed by 5 bases and J by 2 bases, 9 bases remained unmatched. The whole variable domain, filled in from reference TRBV2 and TRBJ2-7, reads EPEVTQTPSHQVTQMGQEVILRCVPISNHLYFYWYRQILGQKVEFLVSFYNNEISEKSEIFDDQFSVERPDGSNFTLKIRSTKLEDSAMYFCASSTWTSGVAYEQYFGPGTRLTVT.

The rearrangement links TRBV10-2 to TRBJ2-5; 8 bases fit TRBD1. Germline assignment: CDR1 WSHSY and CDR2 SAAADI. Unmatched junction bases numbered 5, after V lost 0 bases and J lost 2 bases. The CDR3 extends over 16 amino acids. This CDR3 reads CASSESWTGRQETQYF. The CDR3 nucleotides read TGCGCCAGCAGTGAGTCGTGGACAGGGCGTCAAGAGACCCAGTACTTC.

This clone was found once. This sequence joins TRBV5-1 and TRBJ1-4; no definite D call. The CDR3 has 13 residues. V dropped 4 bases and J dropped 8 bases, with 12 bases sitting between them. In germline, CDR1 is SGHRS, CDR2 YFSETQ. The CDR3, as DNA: TGCGCCAGCAGCGACGACCTCGGGGAAAAACTGTTTTTT. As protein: CASSDDLGEKLFF.

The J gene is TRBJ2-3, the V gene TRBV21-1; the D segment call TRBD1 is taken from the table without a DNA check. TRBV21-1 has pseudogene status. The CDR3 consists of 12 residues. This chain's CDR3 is CARDRGRDTQYF. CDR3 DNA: TGTGCCAGGGACAGGGGGCGGGATACGCAGTATTTT.

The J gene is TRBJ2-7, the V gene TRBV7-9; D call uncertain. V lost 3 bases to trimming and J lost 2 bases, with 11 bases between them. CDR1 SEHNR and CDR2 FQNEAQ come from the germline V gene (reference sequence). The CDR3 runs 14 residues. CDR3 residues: CASSFAVTPYEQYF. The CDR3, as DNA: TGTGCCAGCAGCTTTGCGGTTACGCCCTACGAGCAGTACTTC.

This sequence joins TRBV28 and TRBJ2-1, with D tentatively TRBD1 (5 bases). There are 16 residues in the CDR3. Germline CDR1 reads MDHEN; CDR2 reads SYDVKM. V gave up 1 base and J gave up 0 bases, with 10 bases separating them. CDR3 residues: CASSLFSDSSYNEQFF. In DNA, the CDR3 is TGTGCCAGCAGTTTATTTTCCGACAGCTCCTACAATGAGCAGTTCTTC.

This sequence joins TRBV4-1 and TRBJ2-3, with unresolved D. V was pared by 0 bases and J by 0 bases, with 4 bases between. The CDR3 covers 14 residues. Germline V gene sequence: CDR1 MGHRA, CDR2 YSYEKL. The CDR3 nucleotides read TGCGCCAGCAGCCAAGAGGTGAGCACAGATACGCAGTATTTT. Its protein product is CASSQEVSTDTQYF.

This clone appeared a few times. CDR3 DNA sequence: TGTGCCAGCAGCTTAACCCTATCTATGAACACTGAAGCTTTCTTT. Amino acids: CASSLTLSMNTEAFF. The chain joins TRBV11-2 to TRBJ1-1; D call uncertain. CDR1 SGHAT and CDR2 FQNNGV come from the germline V gene. Trimming took 2 bases from V and 0 from J, leaving 10 bases between them. This CDR3 has 15 amino acids.

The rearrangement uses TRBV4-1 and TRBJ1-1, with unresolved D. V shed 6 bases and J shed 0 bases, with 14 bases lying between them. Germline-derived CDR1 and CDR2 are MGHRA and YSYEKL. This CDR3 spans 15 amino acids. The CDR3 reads CASREAKGLNTEAFF. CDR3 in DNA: TGCGCCAGCAGAGAGGCTAAGGGATTGAACACTGAAGCTTTCTTT.

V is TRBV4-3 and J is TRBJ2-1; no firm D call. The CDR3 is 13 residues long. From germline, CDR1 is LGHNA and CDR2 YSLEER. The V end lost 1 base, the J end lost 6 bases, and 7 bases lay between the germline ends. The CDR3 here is CASSQVRLNEQFF. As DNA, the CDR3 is TGCGCCAGCAGCCAAGTAAGGCTCAATGAGCAGTTCTTC.

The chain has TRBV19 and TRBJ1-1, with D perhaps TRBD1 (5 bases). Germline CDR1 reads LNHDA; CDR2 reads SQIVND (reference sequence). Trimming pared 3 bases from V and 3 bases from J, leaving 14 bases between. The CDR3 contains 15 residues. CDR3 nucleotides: TGTGCCAGTAGTATTGGGGGTATTATCGACACTGAAGCTTTCTTT. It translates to CASSIGGIIDTEAFF.

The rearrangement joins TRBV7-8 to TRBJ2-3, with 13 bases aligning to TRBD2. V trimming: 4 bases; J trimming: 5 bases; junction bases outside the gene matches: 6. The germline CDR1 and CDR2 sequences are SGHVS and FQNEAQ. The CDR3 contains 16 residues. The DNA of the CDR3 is TGTGCCAGCAGCTCCACTAGCGGGGGGGTGTTAGATACGCAGTATTTT. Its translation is CASSSTSGGVLDTQYF.

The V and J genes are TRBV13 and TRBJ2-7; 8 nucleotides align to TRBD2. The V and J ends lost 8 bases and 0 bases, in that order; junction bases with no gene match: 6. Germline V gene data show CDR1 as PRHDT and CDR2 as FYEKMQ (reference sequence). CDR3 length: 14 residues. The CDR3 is CASGAGTSSYEQYF. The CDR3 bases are TGTGCCAGCGGCGCCGGGACTAGCTCCTACGAGCAGTACTTC.

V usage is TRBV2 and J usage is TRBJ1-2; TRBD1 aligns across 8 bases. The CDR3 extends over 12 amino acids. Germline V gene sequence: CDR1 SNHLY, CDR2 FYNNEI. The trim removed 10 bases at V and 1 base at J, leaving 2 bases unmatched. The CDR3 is CATGQGNYGYTF. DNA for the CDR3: TGTGCCACTGGACAGGGTAACTATGGCTACACCTTC.

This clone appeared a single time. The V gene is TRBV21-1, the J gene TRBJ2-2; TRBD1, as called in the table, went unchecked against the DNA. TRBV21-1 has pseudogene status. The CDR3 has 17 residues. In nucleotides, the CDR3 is TGTGCCAGCAGCAAGGAAAGCCCGTCAGGTAACACCGGGGAGCTGTTTTTT. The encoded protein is CASSKESPSGNTGELFF.

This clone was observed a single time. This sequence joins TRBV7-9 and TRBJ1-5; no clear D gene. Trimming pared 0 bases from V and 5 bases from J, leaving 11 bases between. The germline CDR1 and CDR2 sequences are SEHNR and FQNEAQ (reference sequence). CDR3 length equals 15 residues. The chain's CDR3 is CASSLAESGDQPQHF. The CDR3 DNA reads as TGTGCCAGCAGCTTAGCAGAGAGCGGCGATCAGCCCCAGCATTTT.